The sequence of this T cell receptor (beta chain) was determined in a study of Ad26.COV2.S vaccination and SARS-CoV-2 variants. Study context: The study gave Ad26.COV2.S intramuscularly, once or twice 56 days apart.

Regarding this clone: The antigen is not known.

CDR3 length: 15 amino acids. Trimming stripped 4 bases from V and 5 bases from J, with 18 bases between. Germline CDR1 and CDR2: SGHRS and YFSETQ. TCRdb keeps only in-frame clones here, not all; method: immunoSEQ multiplex PCR. The sample shows approximately 350,000 clones, roughly 80% of them seen only once. Overall study results and limits: After vaccination, reports described spike-specific CD8+ and CD4+ T cell responses as showing substantial breadth. Higher spike-specific TCR breadth was found in vaccine recipients than in placebo recipients.

Treatment denoted: approximately 18 received Ad26.COV2.S at low or high dose, single or two shots; 5 received placebo; per-sample allocation not given. Each sample was drawn 63 days after the first injection (of vaccine or placebo). The rearrangement uses TRBV5-1 and TRBJ2-5; D remains ambiguous. The input for sequencing was peripheral blood, taken in a trial of Ad26.COV2.S vaccine versus placebo. The sequence was obtained from a person aged 18-65 years who received the Ad26.COV2.S COVID-19 vaccine or a placebo. The CDR3, as DNA: TGCGCCAGCAGCCCGGGCCTCCCCTCTCGTGAGACCCAGTACTTC. Translated, it gives CASSPGLPSRETQYF. Together with reference TRBV5-1 and TRBJ2-5, the CDR3 gives the full variable domain: KAGVTQTPRYLIKTRGQQVTLSCSPISGHRSVSWYQQTPGQGLQFLFEYFSETQRNKGNFPGRFSGRQFSNSRSEMNVSTLELGDSALYLCASSPGLPSRETQYFGPGTRLLVL.